This T cell receptor beta chain was identified during a study of blood T cell repertoires in COVID-19. This clone was found a few times. TCRdb keeps only in-frame clones here, not all; method: immunoSEQ multiplex PCR. The sample yields about 260,000 clones, around 88% seen once. Germline V gene data show CDR1 as LNHDA and CDR2 as SQIVND (reference sequence). This CDR3 has 14 amino acids. Unmatched junction bases numbered 9, after V lost 2 bases and J lost 9 bases. The sequenced material came from PBMCs or T cells enriched from blood (not recorded which). This chain links TRBV19 with TRBJ1-2; 7 bases are shared with TRBD1. The source of this sequence is a woman between 50 and 59 years old who had recovered from COVID-19. CDR3 residues: CASSIIGQDRSYTF. The CDR3 DNA is TGTGCCAGTAGTATAATTGGGCAGGACAGGAGCTACACCTTC. Complete variable domain (other parts from reference TRBV19 and TRBJ1-2): DGGITQSPKYLFRKEGQNVTLSCEQNLNHDAMYWYRQDPGQGLRLIYYSQIVNDFQKGDIAEGYSVSREKKESFPLTVTSAQKNPTAFYLCASSIIGQDRSYTFGSGTRLTVV.